The next 23 T cell receptor beta chains were all read from a single sample in a study of T cell repertoires in cytomegalovirus infection. TCRdb used MiXCR to reprocess the reads, holding one entry per CDR3 protein. The data contain roughly 300,000 distinct CDR3 sequences, roughly 9.5% of them singletons. Sequences were obtained from PBMCs. The receptors derive from a human donor in good health (CMV status not recorded). Some clones in this sample may be carry-over from other donors' samples.

In its sample, this clonotype was seen many times. J is TRBJ2-4 and V is TRBV7-9; the D call may be TRBD1 or TRBD2 (5 bases each). Germline V gene sequence: CDR1 SEHNR, CDR2 FQNEAQ (reference sequence). The CDR3 spans 15 residues. Between the trimmed V and J ends, which lost 3 bases and 1 base, there was a span of 10 bases. CDR3 in amino acids: CASSFGWGAKNIQYF. Written as DNA, the CDR3 is TGTGCCAGCAGCTTTGGTTGGGGGGCCAAAAACATTCAGTACTTC.

This clonotype was seen many times. The chain has TRBV6-1 and TRBJ2-3; TRBD2 is a possible D gene (5 bases). Germline-derived CDR1 and CDR2 are MNHNS and SASEGT. This CDR3 spans 15 amino acids. Trimming removed 6 bases at V and 0 bases at J, with 13 bases between. The CDR3: CASRDPGVSTDTQYF. The CDR3 coding sequence is TGTGCCAGCAGGGATCCCGGGGTTAGCACAGATACGCAGTATTTT.

This clonotype was picked up many times. The V gene is TRBV6-2 or TRBV6-3, the J gene TRBJ2-1; no definite D call. CDR3 length: 13 residues. The germline V gene encodes CDR1 MNHEY and CDR2 SVGEGT. V dropped 4 bases and J dropped 6 bases, with 10 bases sitting between them. CDR3: CASSSQRGNEQFF. In nucleotides, the CDR3 is TGTGCCAGCAGTTCCCAACGAGGCAATGAGCAGTTCTTC.

This clonotype was observed a handful of times. The J gene is TRBJ2-7, the V gene TRBV29-1; 8 positions match TRBD2. CDR1 SQVTM and CDR2 ANQGSEA come from the germline V gene. The CDR3 length is 13 residues. After removal of 3 bases from V and 3 bases from J, the junction contained 4 bases not matched to a gene. For the CDR3, the DNA is TGCAGCGTTGAGAGCGGGAGTAGCTACGAGCAGTACTTC. Residues: CSVESGSSYEQYF.

This clonotype was recorded many times. This rearrangement joins TRBV7-2 to TRBJ1-3, with a weak D call TRBD1 (5 bases). Germline assignment: CDR1 SGHTA and CDR2 FQGNSA. The germline V and J ends were trimmed by 3 bases and 3 bases, with 12 bases remaining between them. This CDR3 comprises 15 residues. The CDR3 region has the DNA TGTGCCAGCAGCTTGTACAGCGGGGGTGGAAACACCATATATTTT. This sequence encodes CASSLYSGGGNTIYF. The full variable domain, its missing parts supplied by reference TRBV7-2 and TRBJ1-3, is GAGVSQSPSNKVTEKGKDVELRCDPISGHTALYWYRQSLGQGLEFLIYFQGNSAPDKSGLPSDRFSAERTGGSVSTLTIQRTQQEDSAVYLCASSLYSGGGNTIYFGEGSWLTVV.

This clonotype was detected a few times. The chain links TRBV14 to TRBJ2-5; 9 bases match TRBD2. V was clipped by 4 bases and J by 5 bases; unmatched bases: 8. The CDR3 sequence is 15 residues long. Germline CDR1 is SGHDN and CDR2 is FVKESK. DNA for the CDR3: TGTGCCAGCAGCCTAGACCCCAGCGGGAGGGAGACCCAGTACTTC. It yields the protein CASSLDPSGRETQYF.

CDR3 region: CATGTGGSITEAFF. CDR3 sequence (DNA): TGTGCCACTGGGACAGGGGGTTCTATCACTGAAGCTTTCTTT. The chain links TRBV2 to TRBJ1-1; 11 bases map to TRBD1. CDR1 is SNHLY, CDR2 FYNNEI, per germline. V lost 10 bases, J lost 4 bases, and 8 bases stayed unmatched. The CDR3 extends over 14 amino acids.

V is TRBV12-3 or TRBV12-4 and J is TRBJ1-4; no firm D call. The CDR3 runs to 14 residues. V shed 3 bases and J shed 0 bases, with 5 bases lying between them. Here the CDR3 DNA reads TGTGCCAGCAGTTTTGAATCAACTAATGAAAAACTGTTTTTT. Translation gives CASSFESTNEKLFF.

This clonotype has just a few counts. The rearrangement joins TRBV4-2 to TRBJ2-2; no firm D call. CDR3 length: 13 residues. V was pared by 0 bases and J by 6 bases, with 5 bases between. Germline lookup yields CDR1 LGHNA and CDR2 YNFKEQ. The CDR3 bases are TGTGCCAGCAGCCAAGAAGAAGCCGGGGAGCTGTTTTTT. Protein product: CASSQEEAGELFF.

This clonotype was recorded many times. The CDR3 protein is CASSLAGRINYGYTF. The CDR3 nucleotides read TGTGCCAGCAGTTTAGCAGGCCGAATTAACTATGGCTACACCTTC. V and J are TRBV12-3 or TRBV12-4 and TRBJ1-2; D unresolved. The length of the CDR3 is 15 residues. Trimming left V 0 bases short and J 1 base short, with 9 bases between.

The chain uses TRBV7-2 and TRBJ2-1; TRBD1 aligns across 7 bases. After removal of 5 bases from V and 3 bases from J, the junction contained 7 bases not matched to a gene. CDR1 and CDR2 from the germline V gene are SGHTA and FQGNSA. The CDR3 is 15 amino acids. CDR3 DNA sequence: TGTGCCAGCAGCCCACCGGGACAGATCTACAATGAGCAGTTCTTC. This codes for CASSPPGQIYNEQFF.

The chain combines TRBV6-5 with TRBJ2-7; the D gene is possibly TRBD2 (6 bases). This CDR3 is 12 amino acids long. With 11 bases removed from V and 7 bases from J, the gap between germline ends came to 18 bases. Germline-derived CDR1 and CDR2 are MNHEY and SVGAGI. The CDR3 sequence: CAGKEGRREQYF. Written as DNA, the CDR3 is TGTGCCGGCAAGGAGGGCCGTAGAGAGCAGTACTTC.

This clonotype was detected many times. The V gene is TRBV20-1, the J gene TRBJ1-5, with 7 positions matching TRBD1. J gave up 0 bases and V 5 bases, and 4 bases lay outside the gene matches. Germline assignment: CDR1 DFQATT and CDR2 SNEGSKA (reference sequence). This CDR3 has 14 residues. The CDR3 protein is CSAGGTDSNQPQHF. For the CDR3, the DNA is TGCAGTGCTGGAGGGACAGATAGCAATCAGCCCCAGCATTTT.

This clonotype came up many times. The rearrangement uses TRBV7-2 and TRBJ2-5, with 7 nucleotides matching TRBD2. Germline CDR1 SGHTA, CDR2 FQGNSA. Unmatched junction bases numbered 10, after V lost 1 base and J lost 5 bases. The CDR3 sequence is 16 residues long. This CDR3 reads CASSLGRESFRETQYF. The CDR3 nucleotides read TGTGCCAGCAGCTTAGGGCGGGAGTCTTTTAGGGAGACCCAGTACTTC.

This clonotype was seen only a few times. The chain joins TRBV6-2 or TRBV6-3 to TRBJ1-3; the D is unclear. Trimming removed 2 bases at V and 4 bases at J, with 9 bases between. Germline CDR1 MNHEY, CDR2 SVGEGT. CDR3 length: 14 residues. CDR3 sequence reads: CASSYGGVGNTIYF. The CDR3 bases are TGTGCCAGCAGTTACGGCGGGGTCGGAAACACCATATATTTT.

Only a few counts were recorded for this clonotype. The chain joins TRBV5-6 to TRBJ1-1, with 7 bases identical to TRBD1. V lost 0 bases, J lost 5 bases, and 7 bases stayed unmatched. The CDR3 loop spans 15 amino acids. Germline V gene sequence: CDR1 SGHDT, CDR2 YYEEEE. For the CDR3, the DNA is TGTGCCAGCAGCTTGGTAACAGGGGTGGGGACTGAAGCTTTCTTT. Its protein product is CASSLVTGVGTEAFF.

V usage is TRBV27 and J usage is TRBJ1-2; tentative D call: TRBD1 (5 bases). Germline CDR1 MNHEY, CDR2 SMNVEV (reference sequence). Between the trimmed V and J ends, which lost 0 bases and 8 bases, there was a span of 10 bases. The CDR3 length is 13 residues. CDR3 DNA sequence: TGTGCCAGCAGTTTATCCACCACAGGAGGCTACACCTTC. Translation gives CASSLSTTGGYTF.

This clonotype has more than one count but fewer than ten. The chain combines TRBV12-3 or TRBV12-4 with TRBJ2-1; possible D gene TRBD2, 7 bases. The CDR3 contains 15 residues. V lost 6 bases to trimming and J lost 5 bases, with 17 bases between them. CDR3 region: CASSLGGARDNEQFF. For the CDR3, the DNA is TGTGCCAGCAGCCTAGGGGGGGCGCGGGACAATGAGCAGTTCTTC.

This clonotype has a handful of counts. V gene TRBV19 combines with J gene TRBJ2-6, with 7 positions matching TRBD1. V lost 7 bases, J lost 2 bases, and 5 bases stayed unmatched. The CDR3 is 15 residues long. CDR1 is LNHDA and CDR2 is SQIVND in the germline V gene (reference sequence). The CDR3, as DNA: TGTGCCAGTACCTCACAGGGGACTGGGGCCAACGTCCTGACTTTC. Translation: CASTSQGTGANVLTF.

The V and J genes are TRBV2 and TRBJ2-1; D gene uncertain. Per the germline V gene, CDR1 is SNHLY and CDR2 is FYNNEI. CDR3 length: 10 amino acids. Trimming shortened V by 2 bases and J by 15 bases, and 8 bases separated the two germline ends. The CDR3 reads CASSENLPFF. As DNA, the CDR3 is TGTGCCAGCAGTGAAAATCTCCCGTTCTTC.

This clonotype was picked up a small number of times. This chain links TRBV28 with TRBJ2-7, with TRBD2 matching 13 bases. Germline trimming cut 3 bases from V and 2 bases from J; bases unmatched to any gene: 1. The germline gives CDR1 MDHEN, CDR2 SYDVKM. The CDR3 is 15 residues long. The CDR3 sequence: CASSLGTSGAYEQYF. The CDR3 DNA reads as TGTGCCAGCAGTTTGGGGACTAGCGGGGCCTACGAGCAGTACTTC.

This clonotype was observed at least ten times. The chain links TRBV4-2 to TRBJ1-2; maybe TRBD1 (6 bases). The CDR3 is made up of 15 amino acids. Trimming shortened V by 5 bases and J by 8 bases, and 21 bases separated the two germline ends. Looked up from germline, CDR1 is LGHNA and CDR2 is YNFKEQ. The DNA of the CDR3 is TGTGCCAGCAGCTACTCCCGGACAGAAACGAGGGGCTACACCTTC. It yields the protein CASSYSRTETRGYTF.

The gene calls are TRBV7-9 and TRBJ2-1, with D possibly called TRBD1 or TRBD2 (5 bases each). This CDR3 region has 15 residues. Between the trimmed V and J ends, which lost 1 base and 4 bases, there was a span of 11 bases. Germline CDR1 SEHNR, CDR2 FQNEAQ (reference sequence). The CDR3 loop reads CASSLERGWYNEQFF. The CDR3 nucleotides read TGTGCCAGCAGCTTAGAGAGGGGCTGGTACAATGAGCAGTTCTTC.